This entry lists 15 T cell receptor beta chains sequenced from one sample in a study of type 1 and type 2 diabetes patients (dated by TCRdb to 2016 to 2017). These reads were obtained on an Illumina MiSeq. Genomic DNA from sorted T cell subsets served as template for TCRbeta CDR3 amplification. The TCRbeta CDR3 region was amplified by multiplex PCR with 30 forward and 13 reverse primers. Starting from the raw public reads, TCRdb applied fastp trimming at Q25, assembled clones with MiXCR and retained in-frame beta chains. CDR3 protein duplicates are merged, each entry listing the most common genes and DNA. The sample table contains 250,000 to 300,000 distinct CDR3 sequences; only one count was recorded for around 47% of them. The leading ten clones occupy roughly an eighth of the sample. Sequencing was done on a sample of peripheral blood mononuclear cells (PBMCs). The source of these receptors is a man younger than 35 with type 2 diabetes.

The chain is built from TRBV12-5 and TRBJ1-2, with D perhaps matching TRBD1 (6 bases). Trimming removed 5 bases from V and 7 bases from J, with 20 bases in between. This CDR3 comprises 15 residues. The germline V gene has CDR1 LGHNT and CDR2 FRNRAP. CDR3 region: CASGLSRWGAVGYTF. Written as DNA, the CDR3 is TGTGCTAGTGGTCTTTCTCGTTGGGGGGCTGTTGGCTACACCTTC.

The genes are TRBV24-1 and TRBJ2-5; D might be TRBD1 (5 bases). The CDR3 totals 13 residues. The germline V gene has CDR1 KGHDR and CDR2 SFDVKD. V lost 5 bases and J 9 bases, leaving 15 bases between the germline ends. The chain's CDR3 is CATSAQGRGAQYF. The CDR3 DNA sequence: TGTGCCACCAGTGCCCAGGGTCGTGGGGCCCAGTACTTC.

The rearrangement joins TRBV10-1 to TRBJ1-1; possible D gene TRBD1, 5 bases. In germline, CDR1 is WNHNN, CDR2 SYGVQD (reference sequence). This CDR3 has 14 residues. Trimming removed 2 bases from V and 10 bases from J, with 17 bases in between. CDR3 amino acids: CASSETPSGSGAFF. CDR3 DNA sequence: TGCGCCAGCAGTGAGACCCCCTCAGGGAGCGGAGCTTTCTTT.

The rearrangement joins TRBV5-1 to TRBJ2-6; D remains ambiguous. V dropped 4 bases and J dropped 6 bases, with 11 bases sitting between them. Germline V CDR1 and CDR2: SGHRS, YFSETQ. The CDR3 runs 14 residues. This CDR3 is CASSHPYSANVLTF. DNA for the CDR3: TGCGCCAGCAGCCATCCCTATTCGGCCAACGTCCTGACTTTC.

This clonotype was recorded only once. The chain has TRBV20-1 and TRBJ1-1, with TRBD1 matching 9 bases. The CDR3 consists of 18 residues. The trim removed 1 base at V and 1 base at J, leaving 13 bases unmatched. Germline V gene data show CDR1 as DFQATT and CDR2 as SNEGSKA (reference sequence). CDR3 nucleotides: TGCAGTGCTAGAGGGTTTGTTTGGACAGGGGTCGAGAACACTGAAGCTTTCTTT. Protein product: CSARGFVWTGVENTEAFF.

This chain joins TRBV5-1 and TRBJ2-2; D unclear. V lost 0 bases to trimming and J lost 4 bases, with 10 bases between them. The CDR3 spans 15 residues. In germline, CDR1 is SGHRS, CDR2 YFSETQ. This chain's CDR3 is CASSLELLATGELFF. CDR3 DNA: TGCGCCAGCAGCTTGGAGTTGTTAGCCACCGGGGAGCTGTTTTTT. The full variable domain, its missing parts supplied by reference TRBV5-1 and TRBJ2-2, is KAGVTQTPRYLIKTRGQQVTLSCSPISGHRSVSWYQQTPGQGLQFLFEYFSETQRNKGNFPGRFSGRQFSNSRSEMNVSTLELGDSALYLCASSLELLATGELFFGEGSRLTVL.

On this clonotype itself: A much larger clone is a single base away; this may be a read error. This rearrangement joins TRBV25-1 to TRBJ2-7, with D perhaps TRBD1 (7 bases). CDR1 is MGHDK and CDR2 is SYGVNS in the germline V gene. CDR3 length: 14 residues. The CDR3 reads CACSPTGRRNEQYF. In DNA, the CDR3 is TGTGCCTGCAGTCCGACAGGGAGGAGGAACGAGCAGTACTTC.

This clonotype was seen a single time. The rearrangement uses TRBV12-3 or TRBV12-4 and TRBJ2-5; possibly TRBD2 for D (7 bases). The V end was cut by 2 bases, the J end by 5 bases, with 18 bases between. The length of the CDR3 is 16 residues. In DNA form, the CDR3 reads TGTGCCAGCAGTTTATTTCGGGGGGCGGATGGGGAGACCCAGTACTTC. Its protein product is CASSLFRGADGETQYF.

This clonotype was recorded a few times. This sequence joins TRBV10-3 and TRBJ2-5; possible D gene TRBD1, 5 bases. This CDR3 has 16 amino acids. Looked up from germline, CDR1 is ENHRY and CDR2 is SYGVKD. V was shortened by 3 bases and J by 5 bases, with 19 bases between the two germline ends. The chain's CDR3 is CAISEDPQGLSETQYF. The CDR3, as DNA: TGTGCCATCAGTGAAGACCCTCAGGGTTTATCGGAGACCCAGTACTTC.

This chain links TRBV20-1 with TRBJ2-5; the D is unclear. CDR3 length: 12 residues. V was cut by 1 base and J by 7 bases, with 10 bases left in between. The germline gives CDR1 DFQATT, CDR2 SNEGSKA (reference sequence). The CDR3 here is CSARGVYGTQYF. In DNA, the CDR3 is TGCAGTGCTAGAGGAGTGTATGGGACCCAGTACTTC.

CDR3 amino acids: CASSFIRSPNYEQYF. The CDR3 DNA reads TGTGCCAGCAGCTTTATCCGGTCACCTAACTACGAGCAGTACTTC. The chain employs TRBV7-6 and TRBJ2-7; D remains unclear. Germline V gene data show CDR1 as SGHVS and CDR2 as FNYEAQ. This CDR3 spans 15 amino acids. Deletions cut 3 bases from V and 3 bases from J, with 15 bases between.

In its sample, this clonotype was seen many times. The rearrangement links TRBV15 to TRBJ2-7, with TRBD2 matching 8 bases. Losses at the gene ends were 5 bases for V and 2 bases for J; bases not matched to a gene: 8. Germline V gene sequence: CDR1 LNHNV, CDR2 YYDKDF (reference sequence). CDR3 length: 15 amino acids. CDR3 region: CATSPGLAGTYEQYF. The CDR3 bases are TGTGCCACCAGCCCTGGACTAGCTGGAACCTACGAGCAGTACTTC. Full variable domain (remainder filled in from reference TRBV15 and TRBJ2-7): DAMVIQNPRYQVTQFGKPVTLSCSQTLNHNVMYWYQQKSSQAPKLLFHYYDKDFNNEADTPDNFQSRRPNTSFCFLDIRSPGLGDTAMYLCATSPGLAGTYEQYFGPGTRLTVT.

V and J are TRBV7-6 and TRBJ2-3; D perhaps matches TRBD1 (6 bases). The V end was cut by 7 bases, the J end by 0 bases, with 14 bases between. The CDR3 spans 15 residues. Germline CDR1 SGHVS, CDR2 FNYEAQ. CDR3 amino acids: CASTEHGQSTDTQYF. CDR3 in DNA: TGTGCCAGCACCGAGCATGGACAGAGCACAGATACGCAGTATTTT.

Of note for this clonotype: An end of the junction differs from the germline gene, which may be a read error. The J gene is TRBJ2-6, the V gene TRBV12-3 or TRBV12-4, with D possibly being TRBD1 (5 bases). This CDR3 spans 14 amino acids. The CDR3 loop is CASRTNSGANVLTF. In DNA, the CDR3 is TGCGCCAGCAGGACAAACTCTGGGGCCAACGTCCTGACTTTC.

V is TRBV2 and J is TRBJ1-2, with TRBD1 matching 8 bases. The ends lost 5 bases at V and 4 bases at J; junction bases unmatched: 12. The germline V gene encodes CDR1 SNHLY and CDR2 FYNNEI. The CDR3 spans 16 residues. CDR3: CASSPDRAQSGYGYTF. CDR3 nucleotide sequence: TGTGCCAGCAGTCCGGACAGGGCCCAAAGTGGCTATGGCTACACCTTC.